This is a list of T cell receptor beta chains from one sample in a study of blood T cell repertoires in COVID-19. Sequencing was performed with immunoSEQ multiplex PCR; in TCRdb, only in-frame clones are kept and a portion is missing. The sample lists 120,000 to 150,000 clones; 87% were seen once. Input material: peripheral blood. All receptors derive from a man older than 75 with acute or convalescent COVID-19. Both conserved end residues are part of each CDR3. D genes are given only for firm matches. Size tells how often a clone was seen (once, few, many) or the class of an expanded clone, and some rows leave it out.

TRBJ2-7 TRBD2 13 NA TRBV6-5 CASSMTSGQEQYF TGTGCCAGCAGTATGACTAGCGGGCAAGAGCAGTACTTC
TRBJ2-2 NA 16 NA TRBV3-1/TRBV3-2 CASSHQGTLTFGELFF TGTGCCAGCAGCCATCAGGGTACCCTCACTTTCGGGGAGCTGTTTTTT
TRBJ1-5 NA 13 few TRBV12-3/TRBV12-4 CASSKAGDQPQHF TGTGCCAGCAGCAAAGCAGGGGATCAGCCCCAGCATTTT
TRBJ2-7 NA 13 NA TRBV27 CASRPGGLGEQYF TGTGCCAGCAGACCAGGGGGGCTCGGCGAGCAGTACTTC
TRBJ1-4 TRBD1 14 NA TRBV18 CASSPGQGIEKLFF TGTGCCAGCTCACCGGGACAGGGGATTGAAAAACTGTTTTTT
TRBJ2-7 NA 14 NA TRBV6-2/TRBV6-3 CASSSSAARDEQYF TGTGCCAGCAGTTCGTCCGCCGCCAGGGACGAGCAGTACTTC
TRBJ1-6 TRBD1 16 NA TRBV23-1 CASSQSDRGGNSPLHF TGCGCCAGCAGTCAATCGGACAGGGGTGGTAATTCACCCCTCCACTTT
TRBJ2-5 TRBD1 14 NA TRBV5-1 CASSLGTVQETQYF TGCGCCAGCAGCTTAGGGACAGTCCAAGAGACCCAGTACTTC
TRBJ2-7 NA 12 NA TRBV3-1/TRBV3-2 CASSPGRGEQYF TGTGCCAGCAGCCCGGGAAGAGGAGAGCAGTACTTC
TRBJ1-2 TRBD1 13 NA TRBV30 CAWRPTGGGGYTF TGTGCCTGGAGGCCGACAGGGGGTGGCGGCTACACCTTC
TRBJ2-7 NA 13 few TRBV4-2 CASSQNQNYEQYF TGTGCCAGCAGCCAAAACCAGAACTACGAGCAGTACTTC
TRBJ1-6 TRBD1 13 NA TRBV30 CAWTGGFNSPLHF TGTGCCTGGACAGGGGGCTTTAATTCACCCCTCCACTTT
TRBJ2-7 TRBD2 15 NA TRBV10-2 CASKGLAGGPYEQYF TGCGCCAGCAAAGGACTAGCGGGAGGCCCCTACGAGCAGTACTTC
TRBJ1-4 TRBD1 15 NA TRBV6-5 CASQSQGAPMEKLFF TGTGCCAGCCAATCACAGGGGGCGCCGATGGAAAAACTGTTTTTT
TRBJ2-7 TRBD1 15 NA TRBV28 CASSSQTGGEYEQYF TGTGCCAGCAGTTCCCAGACAGGGGGCGAGTACGAGCAGTACTTC
TRBJ2-7 TRBD2 16 NA TRBV4-2 CASSQTLAGGIYEQYF TGTGCCAGCAGCCAAACACTAGCGGGGGGGATCTACGAGCAGTACTTC
TRBJ2-5 NA 13 NA TRBV12-3/TRBV12-4 CASNLRGTETQYF TGTGCCAGCAACTTACGGGGTACGGAGACCCAGTACTTC
TRBJ1-1 NA 13 NA TRBV28 CASRVTGSPGAFF TGTGCCAGCAGAGTAACAGGGTCCCCTGGGGCTTTCTTT
TRBJ2-5 NA 13 NA TRBV29-1 CSVVTGPSQTQYF TGCAGCGTTGTTACAGGGCCGTCGCAGACCCAGTACTTC
TRBJ1-4 TRBD1 16 NA TRBV7-2 CASSYSGGRIGEKLFF TGTGCCAGCAGCTACTCAGGGGGCAGGATCGGGGAAAAACTGTTTTTT
TRBJ1-2 NA 15 once TRBV19 CASLISGDYNYGYTF TGTGCCAGCCTAATTTCCGGGGACTATAACTATGGCTACACCTTC
TRBJ1-1 TRBD1 14 NA TRBV5-4 CASSSRTGATEAFF TGTGCCAGCAGCTCCAGGACAGGGGCCACTGAAGCTTTCTTT
TRBJ1-5 TRBD1 16 NA TRBV4-1 CASSQDGNRGNQPQHF TGCGCCAGCAGCCAAGATGGGAACAGGGGGAATCAGCCCCAGCATTTT
TRBJ1-6 NA 14 NA TRBV5-1 CASSAVGSNSPLHF TGCGCCAGCAGCGCGGTTGGCAGCAATTCACCCCTCCACTTT
TRBJ1-2 NA 14 NA TRBV5-5 CASSLWRTAHGYTF TGTGCCAGCAGCTTGTGGAGGACAGCCCATGGCTACACCTTC
TRBJ2-1 TRBD2 15 NA TRBV7-9 CASSPLAGISNEQFF TGTGCCAGCAGCCCACTAGCGGGTATTAGTAATGAGCAGTTCTTC
TRBJ2-5 TRBD2 16 NA TRBV7-9 CASSYGLAGATETQYF TGTGCCAGCAGCTATGGACTAGCGGGAGCAACGGAGACCCAGTACTTC
TRBJ2-6 TRBD1 17 NA TRBV7-9 CASSRSQGAPGANVLTF TGTGCCAGCAGCCGATCACAGGGGGCCCCCGGGGCCAACGTCCTGACTTTC
TRBJ2-3 NA 11 NA TRBV10-2 CASSEQDTQYF TGCGCCAGCAGTGAGCAAGATACGCAGTATTTT
TRBJ2-7 NA 12 NA TRBV10-3 CAISADYYEQYF TGTGCCATCAGTGCGGACTATTACGAGCAGTACTTC
TRBJ1-4 TRBD1 16 NA TRBV5-1 CASSKKSQGAGEKLFF TGCGCCAGCAGCAAAAAGTCACAGGGGGCTGGAGAAAAACTGTTTTTT
TRBJ2-3 TRBD1 15 few TRBV2 CASSGGTASTDTQYF TGTGCCAGCAGTGGGGGGACAGCTAGCACAGATACGCAGTATTTT
TRBJ1-2 TRBD1 13 NA TRBV19 CASTWDSDYGYTF TGTGCCAGTACCTGGGACAGCGATTATGGCTACACCTTC
TRBJ2-7 TRBD2 14 few TRBV11-2 CASSPGTSGYEQYF TGTGCCAGCAGCCCCGGGACTAGCGGCTACGAGCAGTACTTC
TRBJ1-6 NA 13 NA TRBV9 CASSARTDSPLHF TGTGCCAGCAGCGCTCGGACAGATTCACCCCTCCACTTT
TRBJ2-5 NA 14 once TRBV18 CASSPQGWQETQYF TGTGCCAGCTCACCACAGGGGTGGCAAGAGACCCAGTACTTC
TRBJ2-5 TRBD1 17 NA TRBV2 CASSPGTGNRVQETQYF TGTGCCAGCAGTCCCGGGACAGGGAACAGAGTCCAAGAGACCCAGTACTTC
TRBJ2-2 TRBD1 16 few TRBV11-2 CASSSSDRGSTGELFF TGTGCCAGCAGCTCCTCGGACAGGGGTAGCACCGGGGAGCTGTTTTTT
TRBJ1-1 NA 14 NA TRBV27 CASSLREVNTEAFF TGTGCCAGCAGTTTACGGGAGGTGAACACTGAAGCTTTCTTT